This TCR beta chain was profiled in a study of blood T cell repertoires in COVID-19. The germline gives CDR1 SQVTM, CDR2 ANQGSEA. The length of the CDR3 is 14 residues. The V end lost 7 bases, the J end lost 1 base, and 16 bases lay between the germline ends. Method: immunoSEQ multiplex PCR; TCRdb's copy keeps in-frame clones and lacks some. There are around 250,000 clones in the sample; around 90% occur only once, and 2% to 2.5% lies in the top ten. The sequence derives from a woman aged 55-69 years with COVID-19, enrolled during active disease. The chain employs TRBV29-1 and TRBJ1-1; no clear D. Specimen: peripheral blood. As DNA, the CDR3 is TGCAGCGCTGGTGGAGGACGGCCGAACACTGAAGCTTTCTTT. Protein sequence: CSAGGGRPNTEAFF.